This TCR beta chain was found in a study of blood T cell repertoires in COVID-19 (dated by TCRdb to the early 2020s). About the study as a whole: The collaborator samples originated in the United States, Italy and Spain and spanned the acute and convalescent phases of COVID-19. A de-identified subject ID, COVID-19 status, age in years and sex were almost always included in the sample metadata. Samples came from the ongoing ImmuneRACE study (first 160 participants) plus 1,254 subjects from 6 global collaborators. The prospective study material was composed of cDNA or gDNA derived from T cells, B-cell-depleted T cells, or PBMCs. The dataset comprised deeply sampled blood TCRbeta repertoires from subjects exposed to, actively infected with, or recovered from COVID-19. The repertoires were released in a freely available public database meant as a resource for research on the immune response to SARS-CoV-2. Where available, HLA class I and class II types were taken from metadata supplied by the sample provider and were not determined by assay-based typing.

CDR1 and CDR2, looked up from the germline V gene (reference sequence), are SEHNR and FQNEAQ. V loses 0 bases, J loses 0 bases, and the germline ends lie 20 bases apart. Spanning cysteine to phenylalanine, the CDR3 consists of 19 amino acids. The retained sequence is limited to the CDR3, 57 bases, with the frame set at the first base. The study at large found these results: Clinical and demographic metadata were provided uncurated, with the amount varying by source and participant.

Notes on this clone: Its antigen specificity is not known. Base qualities are not recorded, but no much larger clone differs from it by a single base.

TCRbeta CDR3 regions were amplified from genomic DNA using the immunoSEQ Assay, a bias-controlled multiplex PCR. Per the authors' processing: Within the assay, amplification of reference gene primers was used to estimate how many nucleated cells each sample contained. To quantify the absolute abundance of each unique TCRbeta CDR3 rearrangement, sequence reads were collapsed and filtered. For each sample, productive Simpson clonality was calculated by taking the square root of Simpson's diversity index across productive rearrangements. The immuneACCESS repertoire file appears here via TCRdb, limited to in-frame rearrangements. These files lack a portion of the clones; in checked studies, under half of the deficit traces to unresolved V genes, and the cause of the others is not known. Clone size and the V and J calls come from that table; the DNA yielded D and trimming. Within this sample are roughly 100,000 clones, with almost 80% of them counted one time only. The ten largest clones represent about 9% of the sample.

Whole blood was collected in K2EDTA tubes by collaborating institutions according to the institutions' own protocols. For TCRbeta analysis, collaborators shipped samples as frozen whole blood, isolated PBMCs, or DNA extracted from either of those sample types. The sequenced sample was peripheral blood. The chain is encoded by TRBV7-9 joined to TRBJ1-1; the D segment could be TRBD1, given 6 matching bases. This receptor was taken from a man in his sixties with active or convalescent COVID-19. The DNA sequence is TGTGCCAGCAGCTTAGCGCAGTTGAGGACAGCCCGTATGAACACTGAAGCTTTCTTT. Translated, this is CASSLAQLRTARMNTEAFF.